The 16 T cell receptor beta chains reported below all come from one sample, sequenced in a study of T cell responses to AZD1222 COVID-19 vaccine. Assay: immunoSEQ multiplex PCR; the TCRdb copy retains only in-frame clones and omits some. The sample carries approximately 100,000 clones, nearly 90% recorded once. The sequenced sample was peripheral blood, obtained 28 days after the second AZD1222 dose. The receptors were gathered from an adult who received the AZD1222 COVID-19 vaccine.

The CDR3 is CASSSQGKGYNEQFF. In DNA form, the CDR3 reads TGTGCCAGCAGCTCACAGGGGAAAGGCTACAATGAGCAGTTCTTC. This sequence joins TRBV28 and TRBJ2-1, with TRBD1 identical over 7 bases. Germline loops: CDR1 MDHEN, CDR2 SYDVKM. After removal of 6 bases from V and 3 bases from J, the junction contained 8 bases not matched to a gene. This CDR3 is built from 15 residues.

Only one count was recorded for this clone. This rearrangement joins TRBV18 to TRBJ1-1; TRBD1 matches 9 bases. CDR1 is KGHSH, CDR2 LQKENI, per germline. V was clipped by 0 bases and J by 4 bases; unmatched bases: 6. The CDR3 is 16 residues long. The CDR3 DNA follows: TGTGCCAGCTCACCACCAGGCAGACAGGGGGGCACTGAAGCTTTCTTT. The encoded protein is CASSPPGRQGGTEAFF.

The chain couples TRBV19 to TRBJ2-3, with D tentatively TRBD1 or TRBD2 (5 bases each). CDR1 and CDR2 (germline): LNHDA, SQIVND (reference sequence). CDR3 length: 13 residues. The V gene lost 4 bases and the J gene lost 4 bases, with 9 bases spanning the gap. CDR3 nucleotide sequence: TGTGCCAGTAGTAAACAGGAGGCAGATACGCAGTATTTT. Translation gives CASSKQEADTQYF.

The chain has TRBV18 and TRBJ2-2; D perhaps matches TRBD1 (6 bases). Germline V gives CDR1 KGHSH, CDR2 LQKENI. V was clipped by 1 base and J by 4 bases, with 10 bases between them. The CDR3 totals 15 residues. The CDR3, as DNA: TGTGCCAGCTCACCACAACAGGGACCCACCGGGGAGCTGTTTTTT. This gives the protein CASSPQQGPTGELFF.

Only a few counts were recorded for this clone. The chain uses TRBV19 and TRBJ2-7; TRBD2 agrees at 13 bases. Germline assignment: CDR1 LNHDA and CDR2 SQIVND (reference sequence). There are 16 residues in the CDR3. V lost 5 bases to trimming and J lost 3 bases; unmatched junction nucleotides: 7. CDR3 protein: CASSPSRTSGSYEQYF. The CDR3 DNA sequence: TGTGCCAGTAGTCCAAGCCGGACTAGCGGGAGCTACGAGCAGTACTTC. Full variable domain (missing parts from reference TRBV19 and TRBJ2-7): DGGITQSPKYLFRKEGQNVTLSCEQNLNHDAMYWYRQDPGQGLRLIYYSQIVNDFQKGDIAEGYSVSREKKESFPLTVTSAQKNPTAFYLCASSPSRTSGSYEQYFGPGTRLTVT.

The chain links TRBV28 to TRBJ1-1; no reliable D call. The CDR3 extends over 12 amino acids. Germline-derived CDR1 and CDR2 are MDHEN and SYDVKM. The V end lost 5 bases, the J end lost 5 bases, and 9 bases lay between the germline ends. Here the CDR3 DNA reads TGTGCCAGCAGTGTAAAAGGGACTGAAGCTTTCTTT. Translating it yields CASSVKGTEAFF.

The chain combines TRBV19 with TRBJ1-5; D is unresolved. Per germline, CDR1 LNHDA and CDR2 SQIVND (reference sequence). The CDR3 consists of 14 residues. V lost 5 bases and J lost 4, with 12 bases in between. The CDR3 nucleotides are TGTGCCAGTAGTCCCGGTATCATTAATCAGCCCCAGCATTTT. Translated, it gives CASSPGIINQPQHF. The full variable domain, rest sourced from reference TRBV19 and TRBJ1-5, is DGGITQSPKYLFRKEGQNVTLSCEQNLNHDAMYWYRQDPGQGLRLIYYSQIVNDFQKGDIAEGYSVSREKKESFPLTVTSAQKNPTAFYLCASSPGIINQPQHFGDGTRLSIL.

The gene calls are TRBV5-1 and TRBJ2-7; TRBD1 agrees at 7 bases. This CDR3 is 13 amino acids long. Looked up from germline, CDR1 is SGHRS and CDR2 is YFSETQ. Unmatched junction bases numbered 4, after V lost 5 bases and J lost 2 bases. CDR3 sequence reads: CASRLTGAYEQYF. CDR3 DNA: TGCGCCAGCAGGCTCACAGGGGCCTACGAGCAGTACTTC. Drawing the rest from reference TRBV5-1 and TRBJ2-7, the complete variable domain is KAGVTQTPRYLIKTRGQQVTLSCSPISGHRSVSWYQQTPGQGLQFLFEYFSETQRNKGNFPGRFSGRQFSNSRSEMNVSTLELGDSALYLCASRLTGAYEQYFGPGTRLTVT.

Here the CDR3 reads CASSSGQLAHEQYF. DNA for the CDR3: TGTGCCAGCAGCTCGGGACAACTCGCCCACGAGCAGTACTTC. The J gene is TRBJ2-7, the V gene TRBV28; possible D gene TRBD1, 6 bases. V lost 6 bases, J lost 5 bases, and 17 bases lay in between. Looked up from germline, CDR1 is MDHEN and CDR2 is SYDVKM. CDR3 length: 14 amino acids.

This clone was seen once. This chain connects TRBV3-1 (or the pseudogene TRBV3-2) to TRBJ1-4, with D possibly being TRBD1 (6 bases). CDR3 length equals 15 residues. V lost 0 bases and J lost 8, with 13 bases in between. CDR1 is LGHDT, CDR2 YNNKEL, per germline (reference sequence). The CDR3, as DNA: TGTGCCAGCAGCCAAGAGTCAGGGGTCAGGGAAAAACTGTTTTTT. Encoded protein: CASSQESGVREKLFF.

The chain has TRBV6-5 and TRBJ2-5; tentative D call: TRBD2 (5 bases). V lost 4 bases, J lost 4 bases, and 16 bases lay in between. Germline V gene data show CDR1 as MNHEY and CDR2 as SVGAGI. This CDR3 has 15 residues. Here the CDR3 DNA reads TGTGCCAGCAGTTCAAGGACTGGGAGAGGAGAGACCCAGTACTTC. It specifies CASSSRTGRGETQYF.

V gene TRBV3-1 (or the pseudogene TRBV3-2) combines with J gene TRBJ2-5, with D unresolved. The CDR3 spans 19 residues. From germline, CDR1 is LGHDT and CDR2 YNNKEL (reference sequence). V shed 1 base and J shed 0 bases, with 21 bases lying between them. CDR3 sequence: CASSQAPPFGLGNQETQYF. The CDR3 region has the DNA TGTGCCAGCAGCCAAGCCCCCCCGTTCGGCCTGGGGAACCAAGAGACCCAGTACTTC.

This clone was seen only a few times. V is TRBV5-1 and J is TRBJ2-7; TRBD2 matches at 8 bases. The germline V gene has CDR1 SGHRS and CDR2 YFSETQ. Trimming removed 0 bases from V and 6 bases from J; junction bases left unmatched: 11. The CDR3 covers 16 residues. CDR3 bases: TGCGCCAGCAGCTTGGAGGTAGCGGGGATTCTACGCGAGCAGTACTTC. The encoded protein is CASSLEVAGILREQYF.

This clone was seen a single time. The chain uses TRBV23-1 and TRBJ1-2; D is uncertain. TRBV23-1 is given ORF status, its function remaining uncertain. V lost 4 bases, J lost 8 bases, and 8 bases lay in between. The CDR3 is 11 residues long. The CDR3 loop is CASSRKGGYTF. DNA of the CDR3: TGCGCCAGCAGTCGTAAAGGAGGCTACACCTTC.

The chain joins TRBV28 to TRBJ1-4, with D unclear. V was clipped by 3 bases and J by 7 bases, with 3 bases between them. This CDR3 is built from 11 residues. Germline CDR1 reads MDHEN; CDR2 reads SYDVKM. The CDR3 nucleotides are TGTGCCAGCAGTTTGGCTGAAAAACTGTTTTTT. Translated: CASSLAEKLFF.

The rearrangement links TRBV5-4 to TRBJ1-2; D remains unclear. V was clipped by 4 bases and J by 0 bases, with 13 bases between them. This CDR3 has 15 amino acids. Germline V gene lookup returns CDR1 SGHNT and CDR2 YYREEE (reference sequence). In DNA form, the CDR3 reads TGTGCCAGCAGCCCGAGGATAAGAGCTAACTATGGCTACACCTTC. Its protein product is CASSPRIRANYGYTF.